These T cell receptor beta chains were read from a single sample in a study of a mutant IDH1 vaccine in newly diagnosed glioma. No cognate antigen is known for these TCRs. The table came from immunoSEQ multiplex PCR; TCRdb's copy has only in-frame clones and leaves some out. Of 110,000 or so clones detected, roughly 88% appear once; the ten largest clones hold around 0.61%. Sequencing was performed on PBMCs, taken from a glioma patient whose treatment included an IDH1 peptide vaccine. Receptors originate from a woman aged 50 to 60 with glioma. Both conserved end residues are part of each CDR3. Each record gives: J gene, D gene, V gene, clone size, CDR3 DNA, CDR3 protein. A D gene is named only where the DNA matches it firmly. A clone size is listed for some rows: how often the clone was seen (once, few, many), or a class if it is expanded.

J: TRBJ1-4
D: .
V: TRBV10-3
size: .
DNA: TGTGCCATCAGTGAGTCAACAGATGAAAAACTGTTTTTT
CDR3: CAISESTDEKLFF

J: TRBJ2-1
D: TRBD2
V: TRBV7-3
size: few
DNA: TGTGCCAGCAGCTTAACGACTAGCGGGAGTTACAATGAGCAGTTCTTC
CDR3: CASSLTTSGSYNEQFF

J: TRBJ1-4
D: .
V: TRBV6-1
size: .
DNA: TGTGCCAGCAGTGAAGTGGGGTATCCAAATGAAAAACTGTTTTTT
CDR3: CASSEVGYPNEKLFF

J: TRBJ1-5
D: .
V: TRBV27
size: .
DNA: TGTGCCAGCAGTTTTCAGGGTTCAAATCAGCCCCAGCATTTT
CDR3: CASSFQGSNQPQHF

J: TRBJ2-7
D: TRBD2
V: TRBV6-1
size: .
DNA: TGTGCCAGCAGTGAAGTCCTTCGGGAGGACGACGAGCAGTACTTC
CDR3: CASSEVLREDDEQYF

J: TRBJ2-1
D: .
V: TRBV11-2
size: .
DNA: TGTGCCAGCAGCAATAAGGGAAGGGGCAACAATGAGCAGTTCTTC
CDR3: CASSNKGRGNNEQFF

J: TRBJ2-7
D: .
V: TRBV29-1
size: .
DNA: TGCAGCGTTGAAGAGTCTGGCCCCTACGAGCAGTACTTC
CDR3: CSVEESGPYEQYF

J: TRBJ2-5
D: .
V: TRBV5-4
size: .
DNA: TGTGCCAGCAGCCTGGGCGGAGGGGGGGGAGAGACCCAGTACTTC
CDR3: CASSLGGGGGETQYF

J: TRBJ1-3
D: .
V: TRBV30
size: .
DNA: TGTGCCTGGGCAGGGAGCTCTGGAAACACCATATATTTT
CDR3: CAWAGSSGNTIYF

J: TRBJ2-1
D: .
V: TRBV6-6
size: .
DNA: TGTGCCAGCAGTTACCAAGTTTTGAATGAGCAGTTCTTC
CDR3: CASSYQVLNEQFF

J: TRBJ2-2
D: .
V: TRBV28
size: .
DNA: TGTGCCTCACAGGGAGGGGGCACCGGGGAGCTGTTTTTT
CDR3: CASQGGGTGELFF

J: TRBJ1-1
D: TRBD1
V: TRBV10-1
size: .
DNA: TGCGCCAGCTCTGGGACAGGGCACACTGAAGCTTTCTTT
CDR3: CASSGTGHTEAFF

J: TRBJ1-2
D: TRBD1
V: TRBV5-4
size: .
DNA: TGTGCCAGCAGCTTCGACAGGGACTATGGCTACACCTTC
CDR3: CASSFDRDYGYTF

J: TRBJ2-7
D: .
V: TRBV6-5
size: few
DNA: TGTGCCAGCCACCGGACGGTAACCTACGAGCAGTACTTC
CDR3: CASHRTVTYEQYF

J: TRBJ2-1
D: TRBD1
V: TRBV27
size: .
DNA: TGTGCCAGCAGTTTATGGACAGGGGTCTACAATGAGCAGTTCTTC
CDR3: CASSLWTGVYNEQFF

J: TRBJ2-5
D: TRBD2
V: TRBV29-1
size: .
DNA: TGCAGCGTTGTGGGACTAGCGGGAGTCGGGGAAGAGACCCAGTACTTC
CDR3: CSVVGLAGVGEETQYF

J: TRBJ2-5
D: .
V: TRBV29-1
size: .
DNA: TGCAGCGTTGATCAGGGGGGGGAGACCCAGTACTTC
CDR3: CSVDQGGETQYF

J: TRBJ2-6
D: .
V: TRBV7-8
size: .
DNA: TGTGCCAGCAGCCCATACAGGGTACTGACCTCTGGGGCCAACGTCCTGACTTTC
CDR3: CASSPYRVLTSGANVLTF

J: TRBJ2-3
D: .
V: TRBV7-3
size: .
DNA: TGTGCCAGCAGCAACGTGCCCCGGGATACGCAGTATTTT
CDR3: CASSNVPRDTQYF

J: TRBJ1-5
D: .
V: TRBV28
size: .
DNA: TGTGCCAGCAGTTTACCCTCGACCCTTAATCAGCCCCAGCATTTT
CDR3: CASSLPSTLNQPQHF

J: TRBJ1-5
D: .
V: TRBV6-1
size: .
DNA: TGTGCCAGCAGTTCTACAGGGAAGGGTCAGCCCCAGCATTTT
CDR3: CASSSTGKGQPQHF

J: TRBJ1-3
D: .
V: TRBV7-9
size: .
DNA: TGTGCCAGCACCCTCCGGAGAGCTGGAAACACCATATATTTT
CDR3: CASTLRRAGNTIYF

J: TRBJ2-3
D: .
V: TRBV6-1
size: .
DNA: TGTGCCAGCAATGAGGCAGATACGCAGTATTTT
CDR3: CASNEADTQYF

J: TRBJ2-5
D: TRBD2
V: TRBV7-9
size: .
DNA: TGTGCCAGCAGCAAACTAGCGGGAGGGGGGCGAGAGACCCAGTACTTC
CDR3: CASSKLAGGGRETQYF

J: TRBJ2-7
D: .
V: TRBV6-6
size: .
DNA: TGTGCCAGCAGTACTCTGGGACTTCGTGACCTCTACGAGCAGTACTTC
CDR3: CASSTLGLRDLYEQYF

J: TRBJ1-1
D: TRBD1
V: TRBV25-1
size: .
DNA: TGTGCCAGCAGCGAACAGGGGGCCACTGAAGCTTTCTTT
CDR3: CASSEQGATEAFF

J: TRBJ1-5
D: .
V: TRBV9
size: .
DNA: TGTGCCAGCAACCGACCCGCCGGGACACAAGAACATAGCAATCAGCCCCAGCATTTT
CDR3: CASNRPAGTQEHSNQPQHF

J: TRBJ1-3
D: .
V: TRBV6-6
size: once
DNA: TGTGCCAGCAGCCATGGACAGCCCTCTGGAAACACCATATATTTT
CDR3: CASSHGQPSGNTIYF

J: TRBJ2-2
D: .
V: TRBV27
size: .
DNA: TGTGCTGCGGGGGCACCTGGGAACACCGGGGAGCTGTTTTTT
CDR3: CAAGAPGNTGELFF

J: TRBJ1-2
D: .
V: TRBV7-9
size: .
DNA: TGTGCCAGCAGCTTAGCGCCTTTGAAAAATGGCTACACCTTC
CDR3: CASSLAPLKNGYTF

J: TRBJ2-5
D: TRBD1
V: TRBV6-5
size: once
DNA: TGTGCCAGCAGTTACTCTACGGGGACAGGAGAGACCCAGTACTTC
CDR3: CASSYSTGTGETQYF

J: TRBJ2-7
D: TRBD1
V: TRBV10-3
size: .
DNA: TGTGCCATACTGACAGGGGAGACCTACGAGCAGTACTTC
CDR3: CAILTGETYEQYF

J: TRBJ1-2
D: .
V: TRBV30
size: few
DNA: TGTGCCTGGGACGGTCAGGGGATCGCTAACTATGGCTACACCTTC
CDR3: CAWDGQGIANYGYTF

J: TRBJ2-3
D: TRBD1
V: TRBV7-3
size: .
DNA: TGTGCCAGCAGCTTAGGGCAGGGGGCCTTGGATACGCAGTATTTT
CDR3: CASSLGQGALDTQYF

J: TRBJ1-1
D: .
V: TRBV7-3
size: .
DNA: TGTGCCAGCAGCTTAGTAGAGGACACTGAAGCTTTCTTT
CDR3: CASSLVEDTEAFF

J: TRBJ1-5
D: .
V: TRBV2
size: .
DNA: TGTGCCAGCAGTGAGGGAGGGACCCAGCATTTT
CDR3: CASSEGGTQHF

J: TRBJ2-6
D: .
V: TRBV19
size: .
DNA: TGTGCCAGTAGTATTAAGCCGGGCAACTCTGGGGCCAACGTCCTGACTTTC
CDR3: CASSIKPGNSGANVLTF